The clone carrying this T cell receptor (beta chain) was counted only a few times. Germline loops: CDR1 SGHRS, CDR2 YFSETQ. The J segment lost 6 bases and the V segment lost 4 bases, leaving 3 bases of the junction unmatched. The CDR3 is made up of 13 amino acids. The protocol was immunoSEQ multiplex PCR, while the TCRdb copy is restricted to in-frame clones and leaves out a portion. The sample lists some 190,000 clones, approximately 83% occurring once. The data belong to a study of blood T cell repertoires in COVID-19. Background on the study: COVID-19 samples, acute and convalescent, were from the United States, Italy and Spain.

The source of this sequence is a man aged 55 to 70 with acute or convalescent COVID-19. Sequenced sample: peripheral blood. The chain has TRBV5-1 and TRBJ1-4; 7 nucleotides line up with TRBD1. The CDR3 sequence is CASSAGGDEKLFF. The CDR3 DNA sequence: TGCGCCAGCAGCGCAGGGGGTGATGAAAAACTGTTTTTT.